The 9 T cell receptor beta chains given below trace back to one sample, sequenced in a study of blood T cells in healthy people across ages. A second roughly 6 to 11 cycle PCR used barcoded and J-beta primers. Using its own MiXCR run on the 5' RACE reads, TCRdb lists one record per CDR3 protein. The profile shows about 510,000 distinct CDR3 sequences, roughly a quarter of them singletons. These data also formed part of another study, on T cells of mothers and their children.

Sequenced input: blood. The receptors were gathered from a boy aged 2 to 9 in good health.

This clonotype has at least ten counts. Here the CDR3 DNA reads TGTGCCAGCAGTTTCGACAGGGGGCTCGAGCAGTACTTC. Its translation: CASSFDRGLEQYF. V is TRBV27 and J is TRBJ2-7, with TRBD1 identical over 10 bases. CDR3 size: 13 residues. The trim removed 3 bases at V and 6 bases at J, leaving 2 bases unmatched. CDR1 is MNHEY and CDR2 is SMNVEV in the germline V gene (reference sequence).

Here the CDR3 DNA reads TGCAGCGTGGAAACAGGGACCTATGGCTACACCTTC. Protein sequence: CSVETGTYGYTF. The V and J genes are TRBV29-1 and TRBJ1-2; tentative D call: TRBD1 (6 bases). Germline V CDR1 and CDR2: SQVTM, ANQGSEA. The CDR3 totals 12 residues. V was pared by 6 bases and J by 4 bases, with 12 bases between.

The chain has TRBV7-2 and TRBJ1-3; 10 bases fit TRBD1. The V gene's germline CDR1 is SGHTA and CDR2 FQGNSA. This CDR3 comprises 15 residues. V dropped 5 bases and J dropped 4; count of bases not matched to a gene: 5. The DNA for the CDR3 is TGTGCCAGCAGCGCGGACAGGGGGTCCGGAAACACCATATATTTT. Amino acid sequence: CASSADRGSGNTIYF.

This clonotype was observed a few times. The chain uses TRBV29-1 and TRBJ2-3; 9 nucleotides agree with TRBD2. This CDR3 has 15 residues. V dropped 0 bases and J dropped 5; count of bases not matched to a gene: 6. Germline assignment: CDR1 SQVTM and CDR2 ANQGSEA. In DNA form, the CDR3 reads TGCAGCGTTGAAGATTGGGGCGGGAGGGTAGATACGCAGTATTTT. This gives the protein CSVEDWGGRVDTQYF.

The chain couples TRBV7-9 to TRBJ1-6; D might be TRBD1 (6 bases). Trimming cost V 6 bases and J 8 bases, with 14 bases left between them. The CDR3 covers 14 residues. The germline CDR1 and CDR2 sequences are SEHNR and FQNEAQ (reference sequence). CDR3 region: CASREQGGDSPLHF. CDR3 sequence (DNA): TGTGCCAGCAGGGAACAGGGAGGAGATTCACCCCTCCACTTT.

The chain joins TRBV5-1 to TRBJ1-3, with TRBD1 matching 8 bases. This CDR3 spans 13 amino acids. Germline V lookup: CDR1 SGHRS, CDR2 YFSETQ. Trimming took 9 bases from V and 2 from J; bases not matched to a gene: 4. DNA for the CDR3: TGCGCCACTCGGGGACAGGCTGGAAACACCATATATTTT. Protein: CATRGQAGNTIYF.

This chain links TRBV20-1 with TRBJ2-1; 9 nucleotides agree with TRBD2. This CDR3 contains 14 residues. With 6 bases clipped from V and 6 bases from J, the junction kept 9 bases outside the gene matches. From germline, CDR1 is DFQATT and CDR2 SNEGSKA (reference sequence). The CDR3 nucleotides are TGCAGTGCCACCGAAGCGGGGGGCCTCAATGAGCAGTTCTTC. This sequence encodes CSATEAGGLNEQFF.

V and J are TRBV29-1 and TRBJ1-1; perhaps TRBD1 as D (5 bases). Germline CDR1 reads SQVTM; CDR2 reads ANQGSEA. The germline V and J ends were trimmed by 7 bases and 1 base, with 13 bases remaining between them. The CDR3 is 13 amino acids. CDR3 nucleotide sequence: TGCAGCGCCGTACCCACAGGGAACACTGAAGCTTTCTTT. Encoded protein: CSAVPTGNTEAFF.

The rearrangement links TRBV20-1 to TRBJ1-1; D ambiguous. CDR3 size: 14 residues. V was shortened by 0 bases and J by 7 bases, with 15 bases between the two germline ends. Germline V CDR1 and CDR2: DFQATT, SNEGSKA (reference sequence). As DNA, the CDR3 is TGCAGTGCTAGAGATTCGGCAGGTGGACTTGAAGCTTTCTTT. Encoded protein: CSARDSAGGLEAFF.